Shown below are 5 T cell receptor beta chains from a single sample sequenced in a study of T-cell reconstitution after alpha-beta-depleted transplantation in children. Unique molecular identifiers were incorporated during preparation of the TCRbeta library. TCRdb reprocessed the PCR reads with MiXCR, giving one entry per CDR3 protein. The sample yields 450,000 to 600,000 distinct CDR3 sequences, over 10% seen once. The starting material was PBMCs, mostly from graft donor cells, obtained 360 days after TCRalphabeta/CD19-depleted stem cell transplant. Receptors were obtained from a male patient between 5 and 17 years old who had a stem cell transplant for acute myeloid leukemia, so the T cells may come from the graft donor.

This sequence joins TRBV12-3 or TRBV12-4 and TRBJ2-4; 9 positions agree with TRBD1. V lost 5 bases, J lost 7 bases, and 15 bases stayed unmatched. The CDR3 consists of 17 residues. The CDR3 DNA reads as TGTGCCAGCAGTCTCAGCCGCCGGGACAGGGAGGAGAACATTCAGTACTTC. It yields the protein CASSLSRRDREENIQYF.

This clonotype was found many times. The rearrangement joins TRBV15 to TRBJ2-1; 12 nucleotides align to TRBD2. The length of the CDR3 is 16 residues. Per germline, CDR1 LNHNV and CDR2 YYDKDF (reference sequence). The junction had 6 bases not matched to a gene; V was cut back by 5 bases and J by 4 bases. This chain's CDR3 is CATSRPTSGRYNEQFF. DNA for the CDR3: TGTGCCACCAGCCGCCCTACTAGCGGGAGGTACAATGAGCAGTTCTTC.

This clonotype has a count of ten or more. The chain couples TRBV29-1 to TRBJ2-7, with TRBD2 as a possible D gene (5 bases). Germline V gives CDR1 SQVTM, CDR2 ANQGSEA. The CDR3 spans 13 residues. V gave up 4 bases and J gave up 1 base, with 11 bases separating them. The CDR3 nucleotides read TGCAGCGTTGGTGAGGGTAGGTCCTACGAGCAGTACTTC. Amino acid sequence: CSVGEGRSYEQYF.

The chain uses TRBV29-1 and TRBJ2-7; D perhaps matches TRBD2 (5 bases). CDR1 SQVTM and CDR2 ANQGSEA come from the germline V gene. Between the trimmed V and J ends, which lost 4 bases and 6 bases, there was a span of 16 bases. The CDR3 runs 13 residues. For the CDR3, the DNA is TGCAGCGTTGGTCCCGGCACGGGGTCCGAGCAGTACTTC. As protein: CSVGPGTGSEQYF.

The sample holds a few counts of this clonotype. This CDR3 reads CASSIPSGSSYNEQFF. CDR3 DNA: TGTGCCAGTAGTATACCTAGCGGGAGCTCCTACAATGAGCAGTTCTTC. The genes are TRBV19 and TRBJ2-1, with 10 bases matching TRBD2. V lost 2 bases, J lost 0 bases, and 1 base stayed unmatched. The germline V gene encodes CDR1 LNHDA and CDR2 SQIVND (reference sequence). The CDR3 sequence is 16 residues long.